There are a few counts of the clone carrying this T cell receptor (beta chain). The data were taken from a study of response to subunit inactivated influenza vaccine. TCRdb re-analysed the RT-PCR reads in MiXCR, keeping a single row per CDR3 protein. Here the sample spans hundreds of thousands of distinct CDR3 sequences, approximately 15% being singletons. The sample was PBMCs from blood, taken approximately 15 days before vaccination. The origin of this receptor is a man aged 50 to 60 who received an inactivated influenza vaccine.

This CDR3 reads CSVDDRAGSSYNEQFF. Here the CDR3 DNA reads TGCAGCGTTGACGACCGAGCGGGAAGCTCCTACAATGAGCAGTTCTTC. The V call is TRBV29-1, the J call TRBJ2-1, with 7 bases matching TRBD2. The germline V gene encodes CDR1 SQVTM and CDR2 ANQGSEA. The length of the CDR3 is 16 residues. V trimming: 3 bases; J trimming: 0 bases; junction bases outside the gene matches: 8.